The present TCR beta chain was sequenced within a study of shared clonotypes between healthy human individuals. Study as a whole: A couple of women and a few men aged 18 to 49 made up the donors.

Germline V lookup: CDR1 MRHNA, CDR2 SNTAGT. The V end was cut by 4 bases, the J end by 6 bases, with 22 bases between. The CDR3 runs 17 residues. This clone appeared a single time. Positive CCR7 selection of CD45RO-negative cells yielded the naive CD8 cells, and terminally differentiated effector memory CD45RA+ cells were excluded. Repertoires were generated with immunoSEQ multiplex PCR, while TCRdb's copy carries only in-frame clones and drops some. The sample holds some 2.1 million clones, about 95% seen once. The clonotype was recovered from a man aged 18 to 30 in good health. What was sequenced was naive CD8+ T cells sorted from blood. This chain links TRBV6-4 with TRBJ1-5; D might be TRBD1 (6 bases). The CDR3 reads CASSALYLEGGGQPQHF. As DNA, the CDR3 is TGTGCCAGCAGTGCCCTCTATCTTGAGGGGGGTGGTCAGCCCCAGCATTTT.